The 16 T cell receptor beta chains below come from one sample, sequenced in a study of blood T cell repertoires in COVID-19 (TCRdb year 2020). Library preparation used the immunoSEQ multiplex PCR assay. Sourced from immuneACCESS, this table was stored by TCRdb with only in-frame sequences that have V and J called. A share of the clones is absent; for the studies checked, an unresolved V gene accounts for under half, and the remainder has no known explanation. Here the sample has approximately 200,000 clones; roughly 84% occur a single time. Of the sample, roughly 7.1% falls within the top ten clones. Sequenced input: PBMCs or T cells enriched from blood (not recorded which). The source is a young man in a cohort exposed to, infected with or recovered from COVID-19 (not recorded which).

This chain connects TRBV5-6 to TRBJ2-3, with 8 bases aligning to TRBD2. The CDR3 consists of 15 residues. V dropped 0 bases and J dropped 3; count of bases not matched to a gene: 3. Germline CDR1 SGHDT, CDR2 YYEEEE. The CDR3 bases are TGTGCCAGCAGCTTGGCTGGACTAGCAACAGATACGCAGTATTTT. Protein product: CASSLAGLATDTQYF.

V is TRBV20-1 and J is TRBJ1-2; D unresolved. V shed 3 bases and J shed 1 base, with 9 bases lying between them. The germline V gene has CDR1 DFQATT and CDR2 SNEGSKA (reference sequence). CDR3 length: 13 residues. The CDR3 reads CSASLGINYGYTF. The CDR3 region has the DNA TGCAGTGCTAGTCTCGGGATTAACTATGGCTACACCTTC.

This chain uses TRBV7-9 with TRBJ2-3; D remains ambiguous. In germline, CDR1 is SEHNR, CDR2 FQNEAQ (reference sequence). Between the trimmed V and J ends, which lost 4 bases and 2 bases, there was a span of 4 bases. The CDR3 totals 12 residues. The DNA of the CDR3 is TGTGCCAGCAGCTCCTACACAGATACGCAGTATTTT. This codes for CASSSYTDTQYF.

The rearrangement joins TRBV13 to TRBJ1-1, with TRBD1 identical over 11 bases. Germline CDR1 PRHDT, CDR2 FYEKMQ (reference sequence). After removal of 5 bases from V and 8 bases from J, the junction contained 4 bases not matched to a gene. The CDR3 is made up of 13 amino acids. In DNA form, the CDR3 reads TGTGCCAGCAGCCCGGGACAGGGGGACGAAGCTTTCTTT. This encodes CASSPGQGDEAFF. Full variable domain (outside the CDR3, taken from reference TRBV13 and TRBJ1-1): AAGVIQSPRHLIKEKRETATLKCYPIPRHDTVYWYQQGPGQDPQFLISFYEKMQSDKGSIPDRFSAQQFSDYHSELNMSSLELGDSALYFCASSPGQGDEAFFGQGTRLTVV.

The chain is built from TRBV7-8 and TRBJ2-1; D is undetermined. V lost 5 bases to trimming and J lost 2 bases, with 10 bases between them. This CDR3 has 14 residues. Germline CDR1 and CDR2: SGHVS and FQNEAQ. The CDR3 is CASSPYAAYNEQFF. DNA of the CDR3: TGTGCCAGCAGCCCCTACGCGGCCTACAATGAGCAGTTCTTC. Together with reference TRBV7-8 and TRBJ2-1, the CDR3 gives the full variable domain: GAGVSQSPRYKVAKRGQDVALRCDPISGHVSLFWYQQALGQGPEFLTYFQNEAQLDKSGLPSDRFFAERPEGSVSTLKIQRTQQEDSAVYLCASSPYAAYNEQFFGPGTRLTVL.

In this sample, this clone turned up a few times. This chain joins TRBV18 and TRBJ2-7; 8 bases are shared with TRBD2. The CDR3 is made up of 13 amino acids. Germline V gene sequence: CDR1 KGHSH, CDR2 LQKENI. The junction had 8 bases not matched to a gene; V was cut back by 8 bases and J by 5 bases. The DNA for the CDR3 is TGTGCCAGCCAAACTGGACTAGCAAACGAGCAGTACTTC. This sequence encodes CASQTGLANEQYF.

The chain recombines TRBV28 with TRBJ2-2; D possibly corresponds to TRBD2 (6 bases). Between the trimmed V and J ends, which lost 3 bases and 0 bases, there was a span of 8 bases. In germline, CDR1 is MDHEN, CDR2 SYDVKM. The CDR3 has 15 residues. For the CDR3, the DNA is TGTGCCAGCAGTTTGCCTAGCGCGAACACCGGGGAGCTGTTTTTT. This sequence encodes CASSLPSANTGELFF.

As to this clone: Given the absence of the conserved phenylalanine or tryptophan at the CDR3 end, a read error is likely. Because the CDR3's place on the DNA is in doubt, the DNA is left out and the CDR3 is given as listed by TCRdb. The V call is TRBV6-4, the J call TRBJ2-7; the table's TRBD2 call for D was not verified on the DNA. Germline CDR1 reads MRHNA; CDR2 reads SNTAGT. Ends included, the CDR3 has 11 residues. The CDR3 region is CASSSTPGVAL.

This chain joins TRBV24-1 and TRBJ2-7; 12 nucleotides match TRBD2. Trimming at V came to 2 bases and at J to 4 bases, leaving 8 bases not matched to a gene. The CDR3 has 17 amino acids. From germline, CDR1 is KGHDR and CDR2 SFDVKD. This CDR3 is CATSDSPRLAGEYEQYF. CDR3 nucleotides: TGTGCCACCAGTGATTCCCCCCGACTAGCGGGAGAGTACGAGCAGTACTTC.

The chain is built from TRBV7-8 and TRBJ2-2; no firm D call. The ends were cut back, 3 bases at V and 5 bases at J, with 10 bases in the middle. This CDR3 is built from 14 residues. CDR1 SGHVS and CDR2 FQNEAQ come from the germline V gene. Here the CDR3 reads CASSFGPRTGELFF. CDR3 nucleotide sequence: TGTGCCAGCAGCTTTGGGCCCCGGACCGGGGAGCTGTTTTTT. The full variable domain, completed using reference TRBV7-8 and TRBJ2-2, is GAGVSQSPRYKVAKRGQDVALRCDPISGHVSLFWYQQALGQGPEFLTYFQNEAQLDKSGLPSDRFFAERPEGSVSTLKIQRTQQEDSAVYLCASSFGPRTGELFFGEGSRLTVL.

The rearrangement links TRBV28 to TRBJ1-2; D not resolved. The CDR3 has 12 amino acids. Germline CDR1 MDHEN, CDR2 SYDVKM. The germline V and J ends were trimmed by 3 bases and 6 bases, with 8 bases remaining between them. The CDR3 loop reads CASSLLENGYTF. The CDR3 DNA reads TGTGCCAGCAGTTTGCTAGAGAATGGCTACACCTTC.

The chain couples TRBV25-1 to TRBJ2-2, with D tentatively TRBD1 (6 bases). Germline-derived CDR1 and CDR2 are MGHDK and SYGVNS. Trimming stripped 6 bases from V and 4 bases from J, with 18 bases between. The CDR3 totals 16 residues. CDR3 nucleotides: TGTGCCAGCAGCGATAGGAGGACAGTTCGCACCGGGGAGCTGTTTTTT. Translated: CASSDRRTVRTGELFF.

This clone was seen a single time. The DNA for the CDR3 is TGTGCCAGCAGGCCCGGGACAGTCGTCGGAAATGGCTACACCTTC. It encodes CASRPGTVVGNGYTF. The V gene is TRBV28, the J gene TRBJ1-2, with 7 bases that match TRBD1. V trimming: 6 bases; J trimming: 6 bases; junction bases outside the gene matches: 13. Germline V CDR1 and CDR2: MDHEN, SYDVKM. This CDR3 spans 15 amino acids.

The chain employs TRBV24-1 and TRBJ2-1, with D maybe TRBD2 (7 bases). Germline CDR1 and CDR2: KGHDR and SFDVKD. This CDR3 has 19 amino acids. V lost 3 bases and J lost 4, with 24 bases in between. The CDR3 region is CATSDPRGETSPLYNEQFF. CDR3 coding DNA: TGTGCCACCAGTGATCCGAGGGGGGAGACTAGCCCCCTGTACAATGAGCAGTTCTTC.

CDR3 region: CASSTPEAGGQGFGYTF. CDR3 nucleotides: TGTGCCAGCAGTACCCCCGAGGCGGGCGGACAGGGCTTTGGCTACACCTTC. The chain carries TRBV28 and TRBJ1-2; 8 positions agree with TRBD1. The CDR3 is 17 residues long. Germline-derived CDR1 and CDR2 are MDHEN and SYDVKM. After removal of 5 bases from V and 7 bases from J, the junction contained 18 bases not matched to a gene.

This clone has a single count. The CDR3 protein is CASSDTSGRETQYF. CDR3 bases: TGTGCCAGCAGTGACACTAGCGGGAGAGAGACCCAGTACTTC. This rearrangement joins TRBV2 to TRBJ2-5; the match to TRBD2 covers 11 bases. Germline trimming cut 3 bases from V and 4 bases from J; bases unmatched to any gene: 1. The V gene's germline CDR1 is SNHLY and CDR2 FYNNEI. This CDR3 is built from 14 residues.